This T cell receptor beta chain was recovered during a study of OX40 agonist ivuxolimab in advanced cancers. Trimming pared 5 bases from V and 1 base from J, leaving 19 bases between. Germline V CDR1 and CDR2: SNHLY, FYNNEI. The CDR3 loop spans 17 amino acids. Sequenced by immunoSEQ multiplex PCR; TCRdb stores in-frame clones only, minus some. The sample contains about 77,000 clones, around 86% of which appear only once. The chain joins TRBV2 to TRBJ2-3; maybe TRBD2 (5 bases). This receptor was obtained from an adult with an advanced solid tumor such as melanoma, head and neck, liver or kidney cancer. This sample comprised CD4+ or CD8+ T cells sorted from blood, obtained in a trial of the OX40 agonist ivuxolimab. The CDR3 sequence: CASSQNGGPPRTDTQYF. CDR3 coding DNA: TGTGCCAGCAGTCAGAACGGCGGGCCGCCACGCACAGATACGCAGTATTTT.